This is a list of T cell receptor beta chains from one sample in a study of tumor-infiltrating lymphocytes in primary liver carcinoma. TCRdb used MiXCR to reprocess the multiplex PCR reads, holding one entry per CDR3 protein. This table holds fewer than 110,000 distinct CDR3 sequences, more than 65% found once. The sequencing input was liver tumor tissue from sampling region 2. The receptor source for this set is a woman in her fifties or sixties with primary liver carcinoma and hepatitis B virus infection. Each CDR3 is given with its conserved first and last residue. A D gene is named only where the DNA matches it firmly. Clone sizes are given selectively: once, few, many, or a class where the clone is expanded.

J: TRBJ2-1
size: once
V: TRBV11-3
D: TRBD2
CDR3: CASSFETSGTLEQFF
DNA: TGTGCCAGCAGCTTTGAGACTAGCGGGACTCTTGAGCAGTTCTTC

J: TRBJ1-1
size: .
V: TRBV18
D: .
CDR3: CASSPFKGGANTEAFF
DNA: TGTGCCAGCTCACCATTTAAAGGGGGTGCAAACACTGAAGCTTTCTTT

J: TRBJ2-7
size: .
V: TRBV7-3
D: TRBD2
CDR3: CASSLFGREQDEQYF
DNA: TGTGCCAGCAGCCTGTTCGGGCGGGAGCAAGACGAGCAGTACTTC

J: TRBJ2-5
size: .
V: TRBV20-1
D: .
CDR3: CSARSTGNNETQHF
DNA: TGCAGTGCTAGGAGTACAGGGAACAATGAGACCCAGCACTTC

J: TRBJ2-7
size: once
V: TRBV6-4
D: .
CDR3: CASSDSIEVGVRIFVDQYF
DNA: TGTGCCAGCAGTGACTCGATTGAGGTCGGGGTAAGGATCTTCGTCGATCAGTACTTC

J: TRBJ2-1
size: .
V: TRBV12-3/TRBV12-4
D: TRBD2
CDR3: CASSPSQGTSGDNEQFF
DNA: TGTGCAAGCAGTCCATCCCAGGGGACTAGCGGCGACAATGAACAGTTCTTC

J: TRBJ2-5
size: .
V: TRBV20-1
D: .
CDR3: CSVWYQETQYF
DNA: TGCAGTGTATGGTACCAAGAGACCCAGTACTTC

J: TRBJ1-1
size: .
V: TRBV6-5
D: TRBD1
CDR3: CASGQGGACGEAFF
DNA: TGTGCCAGCGGCCAGGGGGGTGCTTGCGGGGAAGCTTTCTTT

J: TRBJ2-7
size: .
V: TRBV29-1
D: .
CDR3: CSVKANSYERYF
DNA: TGCAGCGTTAAGGCTAACTCCTACGAGCGGTACTTC

J: TRBJ2-1
size: many
V: TRBV5-6
D: TRBD2
CDR3: CASGYGLVYNEQFF
DNA: TGTGCCAGCGGTTACGGACTAGTATACAATGAGCAGTTCTTC

J: TRBJ2-1
size: few
V: TRBV5-6
D: .
CDR3: CASSSGFVGGNEQFF
DNA: TGTGCCAGCAGCTCGGGTTTCGTGGGGGGCAATGAGCAGTTCTTC

J: TRBJ2-7
size: once
V: TRBV11-1
D: .
CDR3: CTSRISYERYF
DNA: TGTACCAGTAGGATTTCCTACGAGCGGTACTTC

J: TRBJ2-7
size: few
V: TRBV28
D: .
CDR3: CASTPTGAPYEQYF
DNA: TGTGCCAGCACCCCAACCGGGGCCCCCTACGAGCAGTACTTC

J: TRBJ1-5
size: many
V: TRBV28
D: .
CDR3: CASSSTGPIWHF
DNA: TGTGCCAGCAGTTCCACGGGACCCATCTGGCATTTT

J: TRBJ2-2
size: many
V: TRBV5-1
D: .
CDR3: CASSYSGRNLNTGELFF
DNA: TGCGCCAGCAGCTATTCGGGACGGAACTTGAACACCGGGGAGCTGTTTTTT

J: TRBJ1-1
size: .
V: TRBV5-4
D: .
CDR3: CASSLVGGWPMNTEAFF
DNA: TGTGCCAGCAGCTTGGTGGGGGGGTGGCCCATGAACACTGAAGCTTTCTTT

J: TRBJ2-2
size: few
V: TRBV5-1
D: .
CDR3: CACSLAKSRNTGELLF
DNA: TGCGCCTGCAGCTTGGCCAAAAGCAGGAACACCGGGGAGCTGCTTTTT

J: TRBJ1-4
size: many
V: TRBV12-3/TRBV12-4
D: .
CDR3: CASTPGGLGNEKLFF
DNA: TGTGCCAGCACCCCAGGAGGGCTAGGCAATGAAAAACTGTTTTTT

J: TRBJ1-5
size: few
V: TRBV28
D: .
CDR3: CASSLRGPRTSNQPQHF
DNA: TGTGCCAGCAGTTTGAGGGGTCCCAGGACGAGCAATCAGCCCCAGCATTTT

J: TRBJ2-6
size: .
V: TRBV12-3/TRBV12-4
D: .
CDR3: CASSSTPGATGANIPTF
DNA: TGTGCCAGCAGTTCGACTCCAGGGGCGACTGGGGCCAACATCCCGACTTTC

J: TRBJ2-4
size: .
V: TRBV20-1
D: .
CDR3: CSAPFNIQYF
DNA: TGCAGTGCACCTTTCAACATTCAGTACTTC

J: TRBJ2-1
size: many
V: TRBV4-1
D: TRBD2
CDR3: CASSQAGTSNEQFF
DNA: TGCGCCAGCAGCCAAGCCGGGACTAGTAATGAGCAGTTCTTC

J: TRBJ2-1
size: .
V: TRBV11-3
D: .
CDR3: CGSSSASKYNEQFF
DNA: TGTGGCAGCAGCTCCGCGAGTAAGTACAATGAGCAATTCTTC

J: TRBJ2-3
size: few
V: TRBV29-1
D: TRBD2
CDR3: CSLENQRGSTDMQYF
DNA: TGCAGCCTTGAAAACCAGCGGGGCTCCACAGATATGCAGTATTTT